These T cell receptor beta chains were read from a single sample in a study of T cell responses to AZD1222 COVID-19 vaccine. Only in-frame clones appear in the TCRdb table, and some are missing; sequencing was by immunoSEQ multiplex PCR. Of 150,000 to 200,000 clones listed, approximately 93% are singletons. The source material was peripheral blood, sampled on day 0 of AZD1222 vaccination. These receptors were collected from an adult in good health. The CDR3 runs from the conserved cysteine through the conserved F or W. A D gene is named only where the DNA matches it firmly. Expanded clones are given a class, and other clones once, few, many or no size at all.

J gene,V gene,CDR3 length,D gene,clone size,CDR3 DNA,CDR3 protein
TRBJ1-1,TRBV5-1,16,NA,NA,TGCGCCAGCAGCCCGGATTGGGGTCGCGGGAACACTGAAGCTTTCTTT,CASSPDWGRGNTEAFF
TRBJ2-7,TRBV29-1,15,NA,NA,TGCAGCGCCACTCAGGGACTCTCGGGAGCCCTCGAGCAGTACTTC,CSATQGLSGALEQYF
TRBJ2-2,TRBV19,19,TRBD2,NA,TGTGCCAGTAGTTTGGGACTAGCGGGATTTGAGCCGAACACCGGGGAGCTGTTTTTT,CASSLGLAGFEPNTGELFF
TRBJ1-1,TRBV11-2,13,NA,NA,TGTGCCAGCAGGTCGTACAAGAACACTGAAGCTTTCTTT,CASRSYKNTEAFF
TRBJ1-6,TRBV21-1,18,NA,once,TGTGCCAGCAGCAAAGCGGGGGGCAGGGGAGATGTTAATTCACCCCTCCACTTT,CASSKAGGRGDVNSPLHF
TRBJ2-7,TRBV6-5,13,NA,NA,TGTGCCAGCAGAAAAAGACAGGACTACGAGCAGTACTTC,CASRKRQDYEQYF
TRBJ1-5,TRBV10-1,12,NA,NA,TGCGCCAGCAGTGAGGCCATAGGACCCCAGCATTTT,CASSEAIGPQHF
TRBJ1-1,TRBV5-1,13,TRBD1,once,TGCGCCAGCAGGGGACAGGGGTCCACTGAAGCTTTCTTT,CASRGQGSTEAFF
TRBJ1-1,TRBV18,16,NA,NA,TGTGCCAGCTCACCAAACGAAGTAGCGAGAGGCACTGAAGCTTTCTTT,CASSPNEVARGTEAFF
TRBJ2-1,TRBV2,14,TRBD2,NA,TGTGCCAGCATGGCGGGAGGCATTCTCAATGAGCAGTTCTTC,CASMAGGILNEQFF
TRBJ2-7,TRBV5-4,14,NA,NA,TGTGCCAGCAGCTTGAACAGGGAGTATTACGAGCAGTACTTC,CASSLNREYYEQYF
TRBJ2-3,TRBV20-1,17,TRBD2,NA,TGCAGTGCTAGTGCTTCTTTGGGGCGGGGGTACACAGATACGCAGTATTTT,CSASASLGRGYTDTQYF
TRBJ1-2,TRBV4-1,13,NA,NA,TGCGCCAGCAGCCAAGAGGTAAACTATGGCTACACCTTC,CASSQEVNYGYTF
TRBJ1-1,TRBV10-2,18,TRBD1,NA,TGCGCCAGCAGTACCGGGACAGGCGACCTCTCCATGAACACTGAAGCTTTCTTT,CASSTGTGDLSMNTEAFF
TRBJ1-2,TRBV28,14,TRBD1,NA,TGTGCCAGCAGTCTCCCACAGGGGGCGAGGGGCTACACCTTC,CASSLPQGARGYTF
TRBJ1-2,TRBV5-1,13,NA,once,TGCGCCAGCAGCCCAACGGGCAACTATGGCTACACCTTC,CASSPTGNYGYTF
TRBJ2-1,TRBV5-6,15,TRBD2,NA,TGTGCCAGCAGCTTGAGACTAGCGGGGTACAATGAGCAGTTCTTC,CASSLRLAGYNEQFF
TRBJ1-4,TRBV7-9,13,NA,NA,TGTGCCAGCGTTGCACAGGCGACCGAAAAACTGTTTTTT,CASVAQATEKLFF
TRBJ2-1,TRBV2,14,TRBD2,NA,TGTGCCAGCAGTTTGACTAGCGGGGGGACTCCGGAGTTCTTC,CASSLTSGGTPEFF
TRBJ1-3,TRBV2,14,NA,few,TGTGCCAGAAACGCGGACATCTCTGGAAACACCATATATTTT,CARNADISGNTIYF
TRBJ2-7,TRBV16,12,NA,NA,TGTGCCAGCAGCCAGGGGACTTACGAGCAGTACTTC,CASSQGTYEQYF
TRBJ2-7,TRBV18,13,NA,NA,TGTGCCAGCTCACCAACATTAGCGTTCGAGCAGTACTTC,CASSPTLAFEQYF
TRBJ2-2,TRBV19,18,NA,NA,TGTGCCAGTAGTATTAGGGTGGTAGGGGTAAGAAACACCGGGGAGCTGTTTTTT,CASSIRVVGVRNTGELFF
TRBJ2-1,TRBV2,10,NA,NA,TGTGCCAGCGCCCGCAATGAGCAGTTCTTC,CASARNEQFF
TRBJ2-4,TRBV5-4,11,NA,once,TGTGCCAGCAGAAGTAAAAACATTCAGTACTTC,CASRSKNIQYF
TRBJ2-1,TRBV5-4,15,TRBD2,NA,TGTGCCAGCAGCTTGGGACTAGCGGGAGTGAATGAGCAGTTCTTC,CASSLGLAGVNEQFF
TRBJ2-1,TRBV25-1,14,NA,once,TGTGCCAGCAGTGAATCCCCTCTTTTGAATGAGCAGTTCTTC,CASSESPLLNEQFF
TRBJ1-1,TRBV11-2,15,NA,NA,TGTGCCAGCAGCCAAAAACCGGGACAAAAACCAGAAGCTTTCTTT,CASSQKPGQKPEAFF
TRBJ1-2,TRBV18,14,NA,NA,TGTGCCAGCTCACCCGAAATGGGTCACTATGGCTACACCTTC,CASSPEMGHYGYTF
TRBJ2-1,TRBV18,15,TRBD1,NA,TGTGCCAGCTCTCCCGACAGGGGGCAGTGGGATGAGCAGTTCTTC,CASSPDRGQWDEQFF
TRBJ1-1,TRBV2,12,NA,NA,TGTGCCAGCACAACAGTTGGCACTGAAGCTTTCTTT,CASTTVGTEAFF
TRBJ1-4,TRBV11-2,15,TRBD1,NA,TGTGCCAGCAGCCAATGGGGACAGGGTGCTGAAAAACTGTTTTTT,CASSQWGQGAEKLFF
TRBJ1-1,TRBV5-1,15,NA,once,TGCGCCAGCAGCTTGTTGGGGTTCCCTAACACTGAAGCTTTCTTT,CASSLLGFPNTEAFF
TRBJ1-4,TRBV5-1,13,NA,NA,TGCGCCAGCAGCCCAGGACGGAATGAAAAACTGTTTTTT,CASSPGRNEKLFF
TRBJ1-2,TRBV5-5,12,NA,NA,TGTGCCAGCAGCCTTTCTGGGTATGGCTACACCTTC,CASSLSGYGYTF
TRBJ1-5,TRBV27,13,NA,NA,TGTGCCAGCAGTTTGACAGTCAATCAGCCCCAGCATTTT,CASSLTVNQPQHF
TRBJ2-2,TRBV11-3,20,NA,NA,TGTGCCAGCAGCGCCCGAGCTGGGCAGGGAATGTGGATTAACACCGGGGAGCTGTTTTTT,CASSARAGQGMWINTGELFF
TRBJ1-2,TRBV10-3,12,NA,NA,TGTGCCATTGGGGGGCGTTTTCTTGGCTACACCTTC,CAIGGRFLGYTF
TRBJ2-1,TRBV15,15,TRBD2,NA,TGTGCCACCTCCAACGGGGGGGCCTCCTACAATGAGCAGTTCTTC,CATSNGGASYNEQFF
TRBJ1-3,TRBV29-1,18,TRBD1,NA,TGCAGCGTTGAGTACGGACAGGGGGAAACAAATCCTGGAAACACCATATATTTT,CSVEYGQGETNPGNTIYF
TRBJ2-7,TRBV10-3,17,TRBD1,NA,TGTGCCATCAGTGAGTCGACGGGGACAGGGGGGGATTACGAGCAGTACTTC,CAISESTGTGGDYEQYF
TRBJ1-4,TRBV10-1,14,NA,NA,TGCGCCAGCAGTGCGGGGGGCAAAGGTGAAAAACTGTTTTTT,CASSAGGKGEKLFF
TRBJ2-7,TRBV27,14,TRBD2,NA,TGTGCCAGCAGTTTCCTAGCGGGGCCCGGTGAGCAGTACTTC,CASSFLAGPGEQYF
TRBJ1-2,TRBV10-1,15,NA,NA,TGCGCCAGCAGTGAAGGACCAACACAGGGATTTGGCTACACCTTC,CASSEGPTQGFGYTF
TRBJ2-1,TRBV10-1,13,NA,NA,TGCGCCACACAGGGAGGGCTCTACAATGAGCAGTTCTTC,CATQGGLYNEQFF
TRBJ1-2,TRBV10-3,12,NA,NA,TGTGCCATCGATGGGGGCGGCGATGGCTACACCTTC,CAIDGGGDGYTF
TRBJ2-7,TRBV6-5,11,NA,NA,TGTGCCAGCAGTCCCGAGAGGGATAAGTACTTC,CASSPERDKYF
TRBJ2-2,TRBV28,13,TRBD1,NA,TGTGCCTCCAGGGGGCCGGTCACCGGGGAGCTGTTTTTT,CASRGPVTGELFF